This TCR beta chain was obtained from a study of shared clonotypes between healthy human individuals. Trimming removed 3 bases from V and 3 bases from J, with 3 bases in between. Germline V gene data show CDR1 as SEHNR and CDR2 as FQNEAQ (reference sequence). This CDR3 region has 11 residues. About this clone: This could be a read error, since a much larger clone is one nucleotide away. Other nucleotide sequences from this sample produce the same CDR3.

Healthy and HIV-negative, the adult donors had no recent acute infections or vaccinations. The CD4+ fraction was divided into a CD45RA+ naive subset and a CD45RA-negative memory subset. Every subset's genomic DNA went evenly onto several immunoSEQ plates. Assay used: immunoSEQ multiplex PCR; TCRdb lists only in-frame clones, some missing. The profile shows some 2.1 million clones, approximately 95% of them singletons. The chain couples TRBV7-9 to TRBJ2-7; D unresolved. The sample was naive CD4+ T cells sorted from blood. Subset in this sample: CD45RA+ positively selected. The sequence came from a man between 18 and 29 years old in good health. For the CDR3, the DNA is TGTGCCAGCAGCTTTAGCTACGAGCAGTACTTC. Protein sequence: CASSFSYEQYF.